The sequence of this T cell receptor (beta chain) was determined in a study of T cell responses to AZD1222 COVID-19 vaccine. Clones were read by immunoSEQ multiplex PCR, and TCRdb kept only the in-frame ones, dropping some. The sample includes about 59,000 clones, approximately 82% of them seen just once. The material was peripheral blood, obtained on day 0 of AZD1222 vaccination. The receptor was isolated from an adult in good health.

The CDR3 sequence is CASSLWTGGGNQPQHF. CDR3 sequence (DNA): TGTGCCAGCAGCTTGTGGACAGGGGGCGGCAATCAGCCCCAGCATTTT. The genes are TRBV5-6 and TRBJ1-5; 11 bases are a match to TRBD1. Trimming at V came to 1 base and at J to 2 bases, leaving 2 bases not matched to a gene. This CDR3 region has 16 residues. CDR1 and CDR2 (germline): SGHDT, YYEEEE.